These 3 T cell receptor beta chains originate from one sample sequenced in a study of T-cell reconstitution after alpha-beta-depleted transplantation in children. Molecular barcoding with unique molecular identifiers was used for the TCRbeta library. In TCRdb, the PCR reads were re-called with MiXCR into one record per CDR3 protein. The sample yields about 540,000 distinct CDR3 sequences, approximately 20% seen once. The sequencing here drew on PBMCs from the stem cell graft donor, taken from the stem cell graft. The source of these receptors is a human donor who donated a stem cell graft to a child with acute lymphoblastic leukemia.

This clonotype came up a few times. The V gene is TRBV5-1, the J gene TRBJ1-2; possibly TRBD1 for D (5 bases). Trimming took 3 bases from V and 8 from J, leaving 20 bases between them. CDR1 and CDR2 (germline): SGHRS, YFSETQ. The CDR3 contains 15 residues. DNA for the CDR3: TGCGCCAGCAGCTCACTACCTTACAGGAGGGGCGGCTACACCTTC. It codes for CASSSLPYRRGGYTF.

This clonotype was counted ten times or more. In nucleotides, the CDR3 is TGCGCCAGCAGCTTGGAAGAGACCCAGTACTTC. This translates into CASSLEETQYF. J is TRBJ2-5 and V is TRBV5-1; D ambiguous. Trimming shortened V by 0 bases and J by 3 bases, and 0 bases separated the two germline ends. CDR1 SGHRS and CDR2 YFSETQ come from the germline V gene. CDR3 length equals 11 residues. The complete variable domain, with remaining parts taken from reference TRBV5-1 and TRBJ2-5, reads KAGVTQTPRYLIKTRGQQVTLSCSPISGHRSVSWYQQTPGQGLQFLFEYFSETQRNKGNFPGRFSGRQFSNSRSEMNVSTLELGDSALYLCASSLEETQYFGPGTRLLVL.

The chain links TRBV6-2 or TRBV6-3 to TRBJ2-3; 7 nucleotides line up with TRBD2. V trimming: 6 bases; J trimming: 0 bases; junction bases outside the gene matches: 12. The CDR3 has 17 residues. Germline-derived CDR1 and CDR2 are MNHEY and SVGEGT. CDR3 bases: TGTGCCAGCAGCCACTGGGGGGGAGCCACTAGCACAGATACGCAGTATTTT. Protein product: CASSHWGGATSTDTQYF.